The 4 T cell receptor beta chains presented below share a single source sample, sequenced in a study of metastatic and nonmetastatic thyroid tumors. TCRdb re-called clones from the PCR reads using MiXCR. This table holds about 22,000 clones, around 19% found once. No treatment had been given to any patient before thyroid surgery. Material: adjacent normal tissue. The receptors shown here come from a male donor with papillary thyroid cancer or a benign thyroid nodule (not recorded which). Some clones in this sample may be carry-over from other donors' samples.

This rearrangement joins TRBV7-2 to TRBJ2-3; 10 nucleotides agree with TRBD2. The trim removed 3 bases at V and 5 bases at J, leaving 2 bases unmatched. The CDR3 runs 14 residues. Germline-derived CDR1 and CDR2 are SGHTA and FQGNSA. The CDR3 sequence is CASSFLAGGDTQYF. The CDR3 nucleotides read TGTGCCAGCAGCTTTTTAGCGGGGGGAGATACGCAGTATTTT.

This clone was counted between two and nine times. The chain recombines TRBV6-5 with TRBJ2-2; D may be TRBD2 (5 bases). Between the trimmed V and J ends, which lost 2 bases and 2 bases, there was a span of 15 bases. Per germline, CDR1 MNHEY and CDR2 SVGAGI. The CDR3 runs to 17 residues. The DNA for the CDR3 is TGTGCCAGCAGTTACGAGGGATGTCACAAAAACACCGGGGAGCTGTTTTTT. Translated: CASSYEGCHKNTGELFF.

By proportion, this clone is medium-sized. The rearrangement links TRBV24-1 to TRBJ2-1; 8 positions agree with TRBD2. The CDR3 extends over 15 amino acids. Unmatched junction bases numbered 10, after V lost 6 bases and J lost 7 bases. CDR1 is KGHDR, CDR2 SFDVKD, per germline. As DNA, the CDR3 is TGTGCCACCAGTTCCCCGGGACTAGGGGTTAATGAGCAGTTCTTC. It codes for CATSSPGLGVNEQFF.

A remark on this clone: An end of the junction does not agree with germline; a read error may underlie this. J is TRBJ1-2 and V is TRBV19; the D gene is possibly TRBD1 (6 bases). CDR3 length: 15 residues. The germline gives CDR1 LNHDA, CDR2 SQIVND (reference sequence). The DNA of the CDR3 is TGTGACAGTAGTGCCCTGCGTGGGGGCGACTATGGCTACACCTTC. The encoded protein is CDSSALRGGDYGYTF. The whole variable domain, filled in from reference TRBV19 and TRBJ1-2, reads DGGITQSPKYLFRKEGQNVTLSCEQNLNHDAMYWYRQDPGQGLRLIYYSQIVNDFQKGDIAEGYSVSREKKESFPLTVTSAQKNPTAFYLCDSSALRGGDYGYTFGSGTRLTVV.